This T cell receptor beta chain was sequenced for a study of blood T cell repertoires in COVID-19. In germline, CDR1 is SGHTA, CDR2 FQGNSA. There are 15 residues in the CDR3. After removal of 1 base from V and 1 base from J, the junction contained 0 bases not matched to a gene. As processed by the authors: Scientists estimated how many nucleated cells there were by amplifying reference gene primers. Produced via immunoSEQ multiplex PCR; TCRdb's table is partial and in-frame only. Clonal size and the V and J genes are those of that table, whereas D and trimming came from the DNA. The table has tens of thousands of clones, about nine tenths seen once.

This chain joins TRBV7-2 and TRBJ1-5, with TRBD1 identical over 8 bases. Source material: peripheral blood. This TCR was recovered from a woman older than 75 with acute or convalescent COVID-19. Here the CDR3 reads CASSLDRGSNQPQHF. In nucleotides, the CDR3 is TGTGCCAGCAGCTTAGACAGGGGGAGCAATCAGCCCCAGCATTTT.